Listed below are T cell receptor beta chains from one sample, sequenced in a study of blood T cell repertoires in COVID-19. Measured with immunoSEQ multiplex PCR; TCRdb has only the in-frame clones, and not every one. The repertoire consists of some 130,000 clones, with about 86% occurring once and the leading ten covering around 19%. Sequences were obtained from peripheral blood. Every receptor here comes from a woman aged 45-59 years who had recovered from COVID-19. Both conserved end residues are trimmed from each CDR3.

TRBV30	TRBJ2-1	AWSVPPRFYNEQF
TRBV3-1/TRBV3-2	TRBJ2-3	ASSFRTGKGSTDTQY
TRBV18	TRBJ2-3	ASSPERRNTQY
TRBV12-3/TRBV12-4	TRBJ1-1	ASSQDRKAF
TRBV6-5	TRBJ1-5	ASIIGQGVDQPQH
TRBV6-5	TRBJ1-2	ASSAGGYGYT
TRBV30	TRBJ2-1	AWMNTQSGQQRYNEQF
TRBV2	TRBJ2-7	ASSATGAGYEQY
TRBV18	TRBJ2-6	ASSPLSVSGANVLT
TRBV7-9	TRBJ2-5	ASSFRTAKETQY
TRBV15	TRBJ1-1	ATSPRDRLISRNTEAF
TRBV19	TRBJ1-2	ASSGYGYT
TRBV4-1	TRBJ2-1	ASSQERLAGTNEQF
TRBV19	TRBJ2-7	ASSSTGYEQY
TRBV19	TRBJ2-5	ASSIHRGPEETQY
TRBV19	TRBJ1-2	ASSIDSLYGYT
TRBV2	TRBJ1-6	ASSASTGGASPLH
TRBV5-1	TRBJ2-1	ASSLTRRGNEQF
TRBV4-1	TRBJ1-1	ASSQGTGVKAF
TRBV19	TRBJ1-1	ASSNGGSTEAF
TRBV6-5	TRBJ1-1	ASSTGVGTEAF
TRBV11-3	TRBJ2-3	ASSSRLARSTDTQY
TRBV5-6	TRBJ2-7	ASSLPSGSGEQY
TRBV19	TRBJ2-1	ASTGGRGGEQF
TRBV28	TRBJ1-2	ASRHYRGAYYGYT
TRBV24-1	TRBJ2-4	ATGGGYDKNIQY
TRBV10-3	TRBJ1-2	AISATPNYGYT
TRBV10-1	TRBJ2-3	ASSQDRGTDTQY
TRBV2	TRBJ2-7	ASSASYEQY